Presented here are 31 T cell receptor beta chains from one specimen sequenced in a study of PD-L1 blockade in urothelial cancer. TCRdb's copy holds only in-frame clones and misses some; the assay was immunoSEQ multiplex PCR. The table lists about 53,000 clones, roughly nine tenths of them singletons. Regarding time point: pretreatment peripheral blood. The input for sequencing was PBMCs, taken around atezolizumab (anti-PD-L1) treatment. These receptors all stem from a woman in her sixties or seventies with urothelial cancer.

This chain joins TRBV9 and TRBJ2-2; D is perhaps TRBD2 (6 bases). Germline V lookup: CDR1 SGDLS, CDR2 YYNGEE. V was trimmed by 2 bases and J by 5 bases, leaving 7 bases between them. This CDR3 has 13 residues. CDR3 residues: CASSVGGTGELFF. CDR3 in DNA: TGTGCCAGCAGCGTTGGAGGGACCGGGGAGCTGTTTTTT.

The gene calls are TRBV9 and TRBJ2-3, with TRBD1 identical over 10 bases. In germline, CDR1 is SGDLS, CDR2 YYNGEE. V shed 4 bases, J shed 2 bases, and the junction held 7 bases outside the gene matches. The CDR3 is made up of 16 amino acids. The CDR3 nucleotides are TGTGCCAGCAGCTTCACCGGGACAGGGGTCACAGATACGCAGTATTTT. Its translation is CASSFTGTGVTDTQYF.

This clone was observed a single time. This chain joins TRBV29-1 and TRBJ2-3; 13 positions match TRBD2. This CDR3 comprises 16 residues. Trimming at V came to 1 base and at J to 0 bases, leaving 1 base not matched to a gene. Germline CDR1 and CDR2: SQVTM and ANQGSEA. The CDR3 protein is CSVEGTSGGSTDTQYF. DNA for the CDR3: TGCAGCGTTGAAGGGACTAGCGGGGGTAGCACAGATACGCAGTATTTT.

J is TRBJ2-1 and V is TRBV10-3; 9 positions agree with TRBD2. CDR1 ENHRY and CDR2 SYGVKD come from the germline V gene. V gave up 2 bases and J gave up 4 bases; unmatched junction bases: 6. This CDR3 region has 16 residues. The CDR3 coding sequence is TGTGCCATCAGTGAGGGTGCGGGAGGGGATTACAATGAGCAGTTCTTC. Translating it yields CAISEGAGGDYNEQFF.

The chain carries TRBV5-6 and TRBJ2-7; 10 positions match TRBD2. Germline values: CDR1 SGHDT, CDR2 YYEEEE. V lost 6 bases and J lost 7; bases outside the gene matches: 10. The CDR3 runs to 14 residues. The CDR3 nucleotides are TGTGCCAGCACGAAACTAGCGGGGAGTGGAGAGCAGTACTTC. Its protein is CASTKLAGSGEQYF.

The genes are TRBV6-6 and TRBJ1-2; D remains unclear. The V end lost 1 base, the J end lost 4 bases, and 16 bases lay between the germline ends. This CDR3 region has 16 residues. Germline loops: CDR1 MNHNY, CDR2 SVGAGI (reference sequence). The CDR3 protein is CASSYLLREVSYGYTF. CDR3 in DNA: TGTGCCAGCAGTTACTTGCTAAGGGAGGTGAGCTATGGCTACACCTTC.

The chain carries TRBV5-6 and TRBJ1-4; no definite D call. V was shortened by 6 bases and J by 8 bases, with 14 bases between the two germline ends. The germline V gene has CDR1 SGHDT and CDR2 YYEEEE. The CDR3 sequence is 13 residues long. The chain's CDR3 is CASTRTVDEKLFF. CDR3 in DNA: TGTGCCAGCACCCGAACAGTTGACGAAAAACTGTTTTTT.

The CDR3 protein is CASSPDRRNQPQHF. DNA of the CDR3: TGTGCCAGCAGCCCGGACAGGCGGAATCAGCCCCAGCATTTT. The chain has TRBV5-8 and TRBJ1-5; 7 bases line up with TRBD1. Germline V lookup: CDR1 SGHTS, CDR2 YDEGEE. The CDR3 runs 14 residues. Trimming took 4 bases from V and 4 from J; bases not matched to a gene: 5.

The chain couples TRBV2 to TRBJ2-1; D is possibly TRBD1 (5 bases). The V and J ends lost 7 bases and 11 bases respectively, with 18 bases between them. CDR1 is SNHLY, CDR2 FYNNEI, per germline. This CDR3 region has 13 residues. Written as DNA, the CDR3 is TGTGCCAGCACCAAAGGTCCAGACAGCCAGCAGTTCTTC. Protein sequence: CASTKGPDSQQFF.

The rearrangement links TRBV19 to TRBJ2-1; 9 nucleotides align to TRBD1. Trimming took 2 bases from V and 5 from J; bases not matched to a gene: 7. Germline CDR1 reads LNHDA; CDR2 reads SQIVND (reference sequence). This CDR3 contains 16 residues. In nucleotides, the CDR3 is TGTGCCAGTAGTATACGAACGGGACAGGGAAACAATGAGCAGTTCTTC. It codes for CASSIRTGQGNNEQFF.

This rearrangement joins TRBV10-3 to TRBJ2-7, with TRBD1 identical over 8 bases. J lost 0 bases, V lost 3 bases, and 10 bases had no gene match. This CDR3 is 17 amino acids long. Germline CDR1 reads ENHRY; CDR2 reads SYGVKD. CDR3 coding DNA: TGTGCCATCAGTGATTTCCGGACAGGGACCACCTCCTACGAGCAGTACTTC. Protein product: CAISDFRTGTTSYEQYF.

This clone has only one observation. Written as DNA, the CDR3 is TGTGCCAGCAGCTTCGGGGACAGAGTAGCCTACGAGCAGTACTTC. Encoded protein: CASSFGDRVAYEQYF. This chain uses TRBV5-4 with TRBJ2-7; 7 positions match TRBD1. The CDR3 is 15 residues long. V shed 2 bases and J 2 bases; nucleotides not matched to a gene: 7. Germline CDR1 is SGHNT and CDR2 is YYREEE (reference sequence).

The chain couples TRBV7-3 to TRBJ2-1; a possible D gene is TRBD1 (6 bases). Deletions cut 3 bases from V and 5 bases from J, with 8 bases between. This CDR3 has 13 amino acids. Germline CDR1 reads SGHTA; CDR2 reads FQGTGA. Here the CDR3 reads CASSFNRDNEQFF. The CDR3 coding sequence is TGTGCCAGCAGCTTCAACAGGGACAATGAGCAGTTCTTC.

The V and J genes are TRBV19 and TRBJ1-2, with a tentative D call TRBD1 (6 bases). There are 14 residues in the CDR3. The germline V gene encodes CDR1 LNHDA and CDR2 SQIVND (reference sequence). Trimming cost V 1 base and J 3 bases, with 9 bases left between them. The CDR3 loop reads CASSIVHRDYGYTF. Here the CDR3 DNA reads TGTGCCAGTAGTATAGTCCACAGGGACTATGGCTACACCTTC.

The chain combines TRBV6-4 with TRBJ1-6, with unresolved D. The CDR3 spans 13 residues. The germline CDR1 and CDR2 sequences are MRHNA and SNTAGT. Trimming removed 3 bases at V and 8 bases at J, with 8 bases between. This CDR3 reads CASSEREYSPLHF. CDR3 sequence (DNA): TGTGCCAGCAGTGAAAGGGAGTATTCACCCCTCCACTTT.

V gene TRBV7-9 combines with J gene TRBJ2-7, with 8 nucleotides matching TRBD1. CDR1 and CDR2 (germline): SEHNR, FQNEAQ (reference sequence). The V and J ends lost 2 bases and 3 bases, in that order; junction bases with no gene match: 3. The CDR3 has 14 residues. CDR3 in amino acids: CASSLQGAYYEQYF. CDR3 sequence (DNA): TGTGCCAGCAGCTTACAGGGGGCGTACTACGAGCAGTACTTC.

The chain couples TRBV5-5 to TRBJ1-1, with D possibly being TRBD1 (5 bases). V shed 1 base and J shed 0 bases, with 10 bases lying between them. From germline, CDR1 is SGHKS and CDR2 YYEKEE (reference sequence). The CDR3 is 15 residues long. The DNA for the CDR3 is TGTGCCAGCAGCTTGAGGCAGGGCATGAACACTGAAGCTTTCTTT. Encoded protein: CASSLRQGMNTEAFF.

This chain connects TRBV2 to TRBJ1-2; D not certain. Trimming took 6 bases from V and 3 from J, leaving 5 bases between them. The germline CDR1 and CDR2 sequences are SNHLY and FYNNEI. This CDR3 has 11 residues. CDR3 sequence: CASSADYGYTF. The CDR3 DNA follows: TGTGCCAGCAGCGCGGACTATGGCTACACCTTC. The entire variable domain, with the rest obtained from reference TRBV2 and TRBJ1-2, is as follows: EPEVTQTPSHQVTQMGQEVILRCVPISNHLYFYWYRQILGQKVEFLVSFYNNEISEKSEIFDDQFSVERPDGSNFTLKIRSTKLEDSAMYFCASSADYGYTFGSGTRLTVV.

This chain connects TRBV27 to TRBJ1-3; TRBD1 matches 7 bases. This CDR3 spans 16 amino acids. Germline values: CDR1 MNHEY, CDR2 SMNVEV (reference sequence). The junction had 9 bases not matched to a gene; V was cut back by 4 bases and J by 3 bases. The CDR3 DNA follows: TGTGCCAGCAGTTCAATCGGGACAGCTTATGGAAACACCATATATTTT. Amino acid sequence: CASSSIGTAYGNTIYF.

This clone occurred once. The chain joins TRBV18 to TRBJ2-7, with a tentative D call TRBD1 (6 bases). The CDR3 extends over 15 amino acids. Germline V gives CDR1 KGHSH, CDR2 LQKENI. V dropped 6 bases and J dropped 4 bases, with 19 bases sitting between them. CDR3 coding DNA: TGTGCCAGCTCCTCAGAGGAACAGGGACCATACGAGCAGTACTTC. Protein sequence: CASSSEEQGPYEQYF. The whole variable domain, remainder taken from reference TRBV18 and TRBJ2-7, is NAGVMQNPRHLVRRRGQEARLRCSPMKGHSHVYWYRQLPEEGLKFMVYLQKENIIDESGMPKERFSAEFPKEGPSILRIQQVVRGDSAAYFCASSSEEQGPYEQYFGPGTRLTVT.

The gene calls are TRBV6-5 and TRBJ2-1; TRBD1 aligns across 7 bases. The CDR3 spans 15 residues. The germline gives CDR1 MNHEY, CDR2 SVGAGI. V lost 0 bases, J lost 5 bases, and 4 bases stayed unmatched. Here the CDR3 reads CASSYSRTGNNEQFF. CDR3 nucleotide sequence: TGTGCCAGCAGTTACTCTAGGACAGGTAACAATGAGCAGTTCTTC.

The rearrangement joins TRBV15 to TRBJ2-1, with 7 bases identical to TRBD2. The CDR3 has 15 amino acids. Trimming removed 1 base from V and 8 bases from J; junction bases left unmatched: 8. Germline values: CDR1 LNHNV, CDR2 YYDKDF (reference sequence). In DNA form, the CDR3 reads TGTGCCACCAGCAGAGTCTGGCCCAGCGGGGATGAGCAGTTCTTC. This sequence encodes CATSRVWPSGDEQFF. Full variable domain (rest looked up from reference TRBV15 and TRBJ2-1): DAMVIQNPRYQVTQFGKPVTLSCSQTLNHNVMYWYQQKSSQAPKLLFHYYDKDFNNEADTPDNFQSRRPNTSFCFLDIRSPGLGDTAMYLCATSRVWPSGDEQFFGPGTRLTVL.

The CDR3 DNA sequence: TGTGCCAGTAGTATAGATTTAACCGGACAGGGAACCTACGAGCAGTACTTC. This encodes CASSIDLTGQGTYEQYF. This chain uses TRBV19 with TRBJ2-7; 8 positions match TRBD1. The CDR3 loop spans 17 amino acids. V gave up 0 bases and J gave up 2 bases; unmatched junction bases: 9. Per the germline V gene, CDR1 is LNHDA and CDR2 is SQIVND (reference sequence).

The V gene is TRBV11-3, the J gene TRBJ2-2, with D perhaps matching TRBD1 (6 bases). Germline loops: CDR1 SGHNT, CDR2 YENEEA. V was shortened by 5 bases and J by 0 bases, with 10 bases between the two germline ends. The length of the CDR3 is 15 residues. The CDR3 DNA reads TGTGCCAGCAGCGAACGACAGGCGAACACCGGGGAGCTGTTTTTT. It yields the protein CASSERQANTGELFF. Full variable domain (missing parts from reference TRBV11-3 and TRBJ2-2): EAGVVQSPRYKIIEKKQPVAFWCNPISGHNTLYWYLQNLGQGPELLIRYENEEAVDDSQLPKDRFSAERLKGVDSTLKIQPAELGDSAVYLCASSERQANTGELFFGEGSRLTVL.

CDR3 sequence: CSAQNSGTGDSYEQYF. CDR3 nucleotides: TGCAGCGCTCAGAATTCCGGGACAGGGGATTCGTACGAGCAGTACTTC. The V gene is TRBV29-1, the J gene TRBJ2-7, with 10 bases lining up with TRBD1. The CDR3 loop spans 16 amino acids. V shed 7 bases and J 4 bases; nucleotides not matched to a gene: 16. The germline V gene has CDR1 SQVTM and CDR2 ANQGSEA.

This CDR3 reads CASTPAGGGEQYF. The CDR3 DNA is TGTGCCAGCACTCCCGCAGGGGGCGGCGAGCAGTACTTC. The V call is TRBV27, the J call TRBJ2-7; 8 bases fit TRBD1. The germline V gene has CDR1 MNHEY and CDR2 SMNVEV (reference sequence). The junction had 8 bases not matched to a gene; V was cut back by 7 bases and J by 6 bases. There are 13 residues in the CDR3.

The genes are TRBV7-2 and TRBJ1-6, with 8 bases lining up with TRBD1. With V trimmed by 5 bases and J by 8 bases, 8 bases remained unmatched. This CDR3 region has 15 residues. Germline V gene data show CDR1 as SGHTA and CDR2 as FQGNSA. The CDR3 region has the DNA TGTGCCAGCAGCGCCGACAGGGGTTCATATTCACCCCTCCACTTT. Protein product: CASSADRGSYSPLHF.

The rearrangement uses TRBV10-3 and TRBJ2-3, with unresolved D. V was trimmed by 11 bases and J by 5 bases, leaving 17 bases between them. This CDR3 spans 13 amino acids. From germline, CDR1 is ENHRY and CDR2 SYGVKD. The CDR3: CASSIRSGDTQYF. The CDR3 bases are TGTGCCTCATCAATCCGATCCGGAGATACGCAGTATTTT.

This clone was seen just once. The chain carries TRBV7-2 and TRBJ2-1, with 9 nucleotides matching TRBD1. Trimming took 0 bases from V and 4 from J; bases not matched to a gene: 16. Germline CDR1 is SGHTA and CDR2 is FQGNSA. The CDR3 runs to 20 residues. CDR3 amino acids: CASSLALRQGGGLGYNEQFF. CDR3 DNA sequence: TGTGCCAGCAGCTTAGCGCTCCGACAGGGGGGAGGACTGGGATACAATGAGCAGTTCTTC. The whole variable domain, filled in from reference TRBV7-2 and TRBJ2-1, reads GAGVSQSPSNKVTEKGKDVELRCDPISGHTALYWYRQSLGQGLEFLIYFQGNSAPDKSGLPSDRFSAERTGGSVSTLTIQRTQQEDSAVYLCASSLALRQGGGLGYNEQFFGPGTRLTVL.

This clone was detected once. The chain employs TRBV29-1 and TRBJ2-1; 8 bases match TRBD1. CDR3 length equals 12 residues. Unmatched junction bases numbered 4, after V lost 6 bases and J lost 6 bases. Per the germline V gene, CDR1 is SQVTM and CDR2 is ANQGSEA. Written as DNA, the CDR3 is TGCAGCGTCACCGGACAGGGCAATGAGCAGTTCTTC. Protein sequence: CSVTGQGNEQFF.

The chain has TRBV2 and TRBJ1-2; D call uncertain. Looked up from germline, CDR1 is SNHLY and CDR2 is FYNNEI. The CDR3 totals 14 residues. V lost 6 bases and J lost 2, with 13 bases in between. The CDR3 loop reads CASRAAGVNYGYTF. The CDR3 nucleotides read TGTGCCAGCAGGGCCGCGGGTGTGAACTATGGCTACACCTTC. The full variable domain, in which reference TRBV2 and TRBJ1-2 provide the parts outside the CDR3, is EPEVTQTPSHQVTQMGQEVILRCVPISNHLYFYWYRQILGQKVEFLVSFYNNEISEKSEIFDDQFSVERPDGSNFTLKIRSTKLEDSAMYFCASRAAGVNYGYTFGSGTRLTVV.